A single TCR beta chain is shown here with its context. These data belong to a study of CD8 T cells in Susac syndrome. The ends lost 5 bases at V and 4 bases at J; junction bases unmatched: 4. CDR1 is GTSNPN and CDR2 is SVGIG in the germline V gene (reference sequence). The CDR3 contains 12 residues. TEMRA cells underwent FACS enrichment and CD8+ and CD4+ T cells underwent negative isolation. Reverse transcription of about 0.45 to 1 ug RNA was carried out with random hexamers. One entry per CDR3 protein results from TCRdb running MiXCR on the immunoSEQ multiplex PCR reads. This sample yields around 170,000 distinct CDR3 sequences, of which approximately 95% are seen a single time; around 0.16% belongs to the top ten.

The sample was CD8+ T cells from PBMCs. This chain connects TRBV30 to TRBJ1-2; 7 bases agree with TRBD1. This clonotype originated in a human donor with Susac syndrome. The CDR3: CAWRTGVYGYTF. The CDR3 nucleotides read TGTGCCTGGCGAACAGGGGTCTATGGCTACACCTTC.